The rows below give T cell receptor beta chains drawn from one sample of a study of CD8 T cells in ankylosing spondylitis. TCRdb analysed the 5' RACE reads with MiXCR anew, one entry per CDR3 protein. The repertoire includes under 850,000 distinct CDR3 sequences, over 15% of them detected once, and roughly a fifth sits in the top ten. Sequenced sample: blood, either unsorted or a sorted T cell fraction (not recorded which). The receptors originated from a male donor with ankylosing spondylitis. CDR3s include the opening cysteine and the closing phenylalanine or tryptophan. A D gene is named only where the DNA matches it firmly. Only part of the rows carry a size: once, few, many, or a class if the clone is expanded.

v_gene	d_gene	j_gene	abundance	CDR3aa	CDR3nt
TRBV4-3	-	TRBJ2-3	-	CASSQRFGESDTQYF	TGCGCCAGCAGCCAAAGGTTCGGGGAGTCAGATACGCAGTATTTT
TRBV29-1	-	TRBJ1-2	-	CSVERTNYGYTF	TGCAGCGTTGAACGCACTAACTATGGCTACACCTTC
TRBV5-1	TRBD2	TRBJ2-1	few	CASSQRTSQTYNEQFF	TGCGCCAGCAGCCAACGGACTAGCCAAACCTACAATGAGCAGTTCTTC
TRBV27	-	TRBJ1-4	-	CATRRTFVPTNEKLFF	TGTGCCACCCGCAGGACATTTGTCCCAACTAATGAAAAACTGTTTTTT
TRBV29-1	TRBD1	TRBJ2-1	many	CSVGGQGGYEQFF	TGCAGCGTGGGTGGACAGGGGGGATATGAGCAGTTCTTC
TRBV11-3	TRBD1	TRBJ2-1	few	CASSYPGQGYNEQFF	TGTGCCAGCAGCTACCCGGGACAGGGATACAATGAGCAGTTCTTC
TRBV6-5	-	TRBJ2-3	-	CASNFWGPDTQYF	TGTGCCAGCAATTTCTGGGGCCCAGATACGCAGTATTTT
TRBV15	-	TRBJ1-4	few	CATSRELIRSQLFF	TGTGCCACCAGCAGAGAGCTCATTCGGTCCCAACTGTTTTTT
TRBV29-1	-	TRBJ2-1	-	CSSRGSSYNEQFF	TGCAGCTCACGAGGTAGCTCCTACAATGAGCAGTTCTTC
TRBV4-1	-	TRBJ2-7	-	CASSQADGGRRVYF	TGCGCCAGCAGCCAAGCGGACGGGGGGCGACGGGTGTACTTC
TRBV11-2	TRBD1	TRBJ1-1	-	CASRRKAGGLSTEAFF	TGTGCCAGCAGAAGAAAGGCAGGGGGACTTAGCACTGAAGCTTTCTTT
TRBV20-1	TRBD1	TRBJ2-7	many	CSARRDRGWVEQYF	TGCAGTGCTAGAAGGGACAGGGGGTGGGTTGAGCAGTACTTC
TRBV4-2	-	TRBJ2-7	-	CAIIQGHSYEQYF	TGTGCCATTATACAGGGCCACTCCTACGAGCAGTACTTC
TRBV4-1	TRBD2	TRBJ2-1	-	CASSQVGLAGVFYNEQFF	TGCGCCAGCAGCCAAGTAGGGCTAGCGGGAGTGTTCTACAATGAGCAGTTCTTC
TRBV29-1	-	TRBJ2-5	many	CSVGQGQETQYF	TGCAGCGTTGGCCAGGGGCAAGAGACCCAGTACTTC
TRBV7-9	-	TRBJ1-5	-	CASSLDGSGIQPQHF	TGTGCCAGCAGCTTAGACGGTTCTGGGATTCAGCCCCAGCATTTT
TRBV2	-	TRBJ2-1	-	CASSRQESSYNEQFF	TGTGCCAGCAGCCGACAGGAAAGCTCCTACAATGAGCAGTTCTTC
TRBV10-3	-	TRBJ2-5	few	CAISGPTQGETQYF	TGTGCCATCAGTGGCCCCACGCAGGGGGAGACCCAGTACTTC
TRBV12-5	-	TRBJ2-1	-	CASGGGPPNEQFF	TGTGCTAGTGGTGGGGGACCCCCCAATGAGCAGTTCTTC
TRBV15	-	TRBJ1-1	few	CATSRYLGGSEAFF	TGTGCCACCAGCAGATACCTTGGGGGGTCTGAAGCTTTCTTT
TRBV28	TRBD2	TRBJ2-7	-	CASSFLLAGVGYEQYF	TGTGCCAGCAGTTTCTTACTAGCGGGAGTGGGTTACGAGCAGTACTTC
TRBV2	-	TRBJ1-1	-	CAAGLDFDTEAFF	TGTGCCGCAGGCCTCGACTTCGACACTGAAGCTTTCTTT
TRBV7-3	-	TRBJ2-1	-	CASSTGSEQFF	TGTGCCAGCAGCACAGGGAGTGAGCAGTTCTTC
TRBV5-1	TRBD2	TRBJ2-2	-	CASNQAGGTGELFF	TGCGCCAGCAATCAGGCGGGGGGAACCGGGGAGCTGTTTTTT
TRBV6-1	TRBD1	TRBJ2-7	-	CASSASRGTERHYEQYF	TGTGCCAGCAGTGCTTCGAGGGGGACAGAGAGACATTACGAGCAGTACTTC
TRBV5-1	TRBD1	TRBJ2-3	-	CASRYTDRGPTDTQYF	TGCGCCAGCAGATATACGGACAGGGGCCCCACAGATACGCAGTATTTT
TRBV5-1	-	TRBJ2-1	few	CASSLVITAAGPYNEQFF	TGCGCCAGCAGCTTGGTAATAACAGCGGCGGGACCCTACAATGAGCAGTTCTTC
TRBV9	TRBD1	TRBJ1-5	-	CASSMTGEFQPQHF	TGTGCCAGCAGCATGACAGGGGAATTCCAGCCCCAGCATTTT
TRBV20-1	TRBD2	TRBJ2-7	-	CSARGGRLAGDPYEQYF	TGCAGTGCTAGAGGGGGTAGGCTAGCGGGGGACCCCTACGAGCAGTACTTC
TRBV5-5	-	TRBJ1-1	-	CASSPAAGNTEAFF	TGTGCCAGCAGCCCGGCCGCCGGGAACACTGAAGCTTTCTTT
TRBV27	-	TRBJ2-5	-	CASSRGAGETQYF	TGTGCCAGCAGTCGGGGGGCCGGGGAGACCCAGTACTTC
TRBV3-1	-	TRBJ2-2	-	CASSPQQVEVTGELFF	TGTGCCAGCAGCCCCCAACAGGTTGAGGTGACCGGGGAGCTGTTTTTT
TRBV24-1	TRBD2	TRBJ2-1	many	CATSEELASGNNEQFF	TGTGCCACCAGTGAGGAGTTGGCTAGCGGTAACAATGAGCAGTTCTTC
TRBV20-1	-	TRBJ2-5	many	CSARDPRGSDETQYF	TGCAGTGCTAGAGATCCAAGGGGGTCCGATGAGACCCAGTACTTC
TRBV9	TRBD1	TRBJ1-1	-	CASSAGQGRSTEAFF	TGTGCCAGCAGCGCGGGACAGGGGCGCAGTACTGAAGCTTTCTTT
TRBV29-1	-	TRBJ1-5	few	CSVEDPPQPQHF	TGCAGCGTTGAAGATCCCCCCCAGCCCCAGCATTTT
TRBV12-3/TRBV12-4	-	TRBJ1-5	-	CASSFSPGYSNQPQHF	TGTGCCAGCAGTTTTTCCCCCGGGTATAGCAATCAGCCCCAGCATTTT